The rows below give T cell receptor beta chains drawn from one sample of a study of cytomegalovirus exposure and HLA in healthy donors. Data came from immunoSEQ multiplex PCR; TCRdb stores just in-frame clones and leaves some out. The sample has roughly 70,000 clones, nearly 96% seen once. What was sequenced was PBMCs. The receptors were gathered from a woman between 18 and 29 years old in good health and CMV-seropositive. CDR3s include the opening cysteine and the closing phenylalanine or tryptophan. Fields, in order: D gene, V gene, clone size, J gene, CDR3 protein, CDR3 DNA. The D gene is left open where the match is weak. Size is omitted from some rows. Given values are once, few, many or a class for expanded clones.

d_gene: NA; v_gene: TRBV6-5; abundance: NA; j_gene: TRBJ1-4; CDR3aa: CASSYRSGSEKLFF; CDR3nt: TGTGCCAGCAGTTACAGGTCCGGGAGTGAAAAACTGTTTTTT
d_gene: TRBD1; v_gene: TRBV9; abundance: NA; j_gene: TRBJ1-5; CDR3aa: CASSVGPGGSNQPQHF; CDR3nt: TGTGCCAGCAGCGTAGGGCCAGGGGGCTCCAATCAGCCCCAGCATTTT
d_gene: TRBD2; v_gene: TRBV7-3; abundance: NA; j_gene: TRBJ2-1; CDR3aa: CASSFLPRTSGYNEQFF; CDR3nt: TGTGCCAGCAGCTTCCTCCCTCGGACTAGCGGCTACAATGAGCAGTTCTTC
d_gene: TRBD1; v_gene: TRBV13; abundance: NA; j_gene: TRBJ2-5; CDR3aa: CASSSGTGEQETQYF; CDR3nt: TGTGCCAGCAGTTCCGGGACAGGGGAACAAGAGACCCAGTACTTC
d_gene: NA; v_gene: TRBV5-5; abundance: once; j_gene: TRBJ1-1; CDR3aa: CASSHLDRQNTEAFF; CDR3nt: TGTGCCAGCAGCCATCTCGACAGACAAAACACTGAAGCTTTCTTT
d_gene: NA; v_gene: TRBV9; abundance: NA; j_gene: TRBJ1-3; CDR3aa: CASSVDQGNTIYF; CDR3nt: TGTGCCAGCAGCGTAGATCAGGGAAACACCATATATTTT
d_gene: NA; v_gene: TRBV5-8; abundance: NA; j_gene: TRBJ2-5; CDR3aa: CASIAPLETQYF; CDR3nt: TGTGCCAGCATAGCCCCCCTAGAGACCCAGTACTTC
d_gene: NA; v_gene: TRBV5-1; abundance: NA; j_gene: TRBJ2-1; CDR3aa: CASSRVLGTGQYDAASYNEQFF; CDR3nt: TGCGCCAGCAGTCGGGTTCTTGGAACAGGGCAGTATGACGCGGCCTCCTACAATGAGCAGTTCTTC
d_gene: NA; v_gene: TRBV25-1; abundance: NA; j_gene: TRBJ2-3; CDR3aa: CASSDSFPSRVEDTQYF; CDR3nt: TGTGCCAGCAGTGACTCATTCCCGAGCAGGGTTGAAGATACGCAGTATTTT
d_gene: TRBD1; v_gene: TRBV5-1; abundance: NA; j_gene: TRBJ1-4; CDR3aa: CASSTQGTNEKLFF; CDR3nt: TGCGCCAGCAGCACACAGGGGACTAATGAAAAACTGTTTTTT
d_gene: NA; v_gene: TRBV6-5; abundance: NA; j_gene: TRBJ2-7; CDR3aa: CASQAYEQYF; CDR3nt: TGTGCCTCTCAGGCCTACGAGCAGTACTTC
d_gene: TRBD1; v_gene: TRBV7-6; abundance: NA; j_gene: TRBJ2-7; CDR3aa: CASSPRQGVYEQYF; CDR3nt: TGTGCCAGCAGCCCCCGACAGGGTGTTTACGAGCAGTACTTC
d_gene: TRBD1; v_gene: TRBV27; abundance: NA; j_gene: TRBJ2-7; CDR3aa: CASSWTGFAPYEQYF; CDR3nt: TGTGCCAGCAGTTGGACAGGGTTCGCCCCCTACGAGCAGTACTTC
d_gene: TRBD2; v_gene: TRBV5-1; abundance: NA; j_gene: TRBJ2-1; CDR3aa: CASSLGTGLAGGEQFF; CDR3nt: TGCGCCAGCAGCTTGGGTACGGGACTAGCGGGAGGCGAGCAGTTCTTC
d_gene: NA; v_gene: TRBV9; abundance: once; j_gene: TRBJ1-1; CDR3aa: CASSVDGDGRTEAFF; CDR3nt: TGTGCCAGCAGCGTAGACGGCGATGGGAGGACTGAAGCTTTCTTT
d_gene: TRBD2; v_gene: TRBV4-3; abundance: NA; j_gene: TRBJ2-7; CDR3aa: CASSQGLAGYSSYEQYF; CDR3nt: TGCGCCAGCAGCCAAGGACTAGCGGGCTATTCCTCCTACGAGCAGTACTTC
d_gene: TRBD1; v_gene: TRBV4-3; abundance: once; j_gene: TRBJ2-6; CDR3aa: CASSLGTGSGANVLTF; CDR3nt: TGCGCCAGCAGTCTCGGGACAGGATCTGGGGCCAACGTCCTGACTTTC
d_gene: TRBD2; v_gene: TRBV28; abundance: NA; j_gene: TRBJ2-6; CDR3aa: CASSPAGLAAGANVLTF; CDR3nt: TGTGCCAGCAGTCCCGCCGGACTAGCGGCTGGGGCCAACGTCCTGACTTTC
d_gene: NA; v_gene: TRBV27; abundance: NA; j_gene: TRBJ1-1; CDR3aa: CASSWASGTEAFF; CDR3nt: TGTGCCAGCAGCTGGGCGTCTGGCACTGAAGCTTTCTTT
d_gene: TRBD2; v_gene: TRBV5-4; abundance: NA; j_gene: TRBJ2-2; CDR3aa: CASSFRIAGGRTGELFF; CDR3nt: TGTGCCAGCAGCTTCCGGATAGCGGGAGGGCGCACCGGGGAGCTGTTTTTT
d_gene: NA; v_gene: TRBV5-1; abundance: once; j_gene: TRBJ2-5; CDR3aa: CASSAGHLETQYF; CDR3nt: TGCGCCAGCAGCGCGGGCCATCTGGAGACCCAGTACTTC
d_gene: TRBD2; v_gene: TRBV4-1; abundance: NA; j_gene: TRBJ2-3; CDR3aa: CASSQGAGLAGGTDTQYF; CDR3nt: TGCGCCAGCAGCCAAGGCGCAGGACTAGCGGGCGGGACAGATACGCAGTATTTT
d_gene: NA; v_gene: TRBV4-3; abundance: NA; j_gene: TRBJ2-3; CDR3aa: CASSQGPGVGTDTQYF; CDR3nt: TGCGCCAGCAGCCAAGGTCCCGGAGTGGGCACAGATACGCAGTATTTT
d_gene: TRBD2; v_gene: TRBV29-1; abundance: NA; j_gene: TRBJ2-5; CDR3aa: CSVAGASGRSYF; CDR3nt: TGCAGCGTTGCCGGGGCTAGCGGGAGGTCTTACTTC
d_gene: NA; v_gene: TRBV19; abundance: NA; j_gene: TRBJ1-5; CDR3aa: CASSNGGNQPQHF; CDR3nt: TGTGCCAGTAGTAATGGGGGGAATCAGCCCCAGCATTTT
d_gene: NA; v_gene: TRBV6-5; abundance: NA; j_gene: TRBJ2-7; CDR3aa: CASSSRSRGYEQYF; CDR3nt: TGTGCCAGCAGTTCCCGAAGTCGGGGCTACGAGCAGTACTTC
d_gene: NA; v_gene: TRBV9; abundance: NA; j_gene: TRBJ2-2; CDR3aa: CASSVDPGYPTGELFF; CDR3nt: TGTGCCAGCAGCGTAGATCCGGGGTACCCCACCGGGGAGCTGTTTTTT
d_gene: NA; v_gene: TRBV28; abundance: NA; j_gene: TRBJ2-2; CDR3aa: CASSLELNTGELFF; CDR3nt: TGTGCCAGCAGTTTGGAGCTGAACACCGGGGAGCTGTTTTTT
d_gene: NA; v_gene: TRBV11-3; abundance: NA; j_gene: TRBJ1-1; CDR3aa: CASSLGGIGLGGTEAFF; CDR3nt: TGTGCCAGCAGCTTAGGGGGTATAGGGCTCGGGGGGACTGAAGCTTTCTTT